These 8 T cell receptor beta chains came from one sample sequenced in a study of shared clonotypes between healthy human individuals. Only in-frame clones appear in the TCRdb table, and some are missing; sequencing was by immunoSEQ multiplex PCR. Here the sample spans around 2,000,000 clones, roughly 94% being singletons. The sample taken for sequencing was naive CD4+ T cells sorted from blood. Subset here: CD45RA+ positively selected. These receptors were obtained from a man in his late teens or twenties in good health.

The chain links TRBV6-1 to TRBJ1-1; D is undetermined. There are 11 residues in the CDR3. Trimming removed 8 bases from V and 11 bases from J, with 15 bases in between. Germline CDR1 MNHNS, CDR2 SASEGT. CDR3 sequence (DNA): TGTGCCAGCCGGCGGTGGGAGGATGCTTTCTTT. As protein: CASRRWEDAFF.

V is TRBV30 and J is TRBJ2-5; D is ambiguous. Germline CDR1 and CDR2: GTSNPN and SVGIG (reference sequence). Trimming stripped 4 bases from V and 10 bases from J, with 13 bases between. The CDR3 is 11 amino acids. The CDR3 reads CAWKSDSIQYF. DNA for the CDR3: TGTGCCTGGAAATCTGACTCGATCCAGTACTTC.

The chain carries TRBV2 and TRBJ1-6; the D gene is possibly TRBD1 (6 bases). Germline CDR1 SNHLY, CDR2 FYNNEI. V was pared by 7 bases and J by 6 bases, with 13 bases between. This CDR3 has 14 residues. CDR3 amino acids: CASMTTGLNSPLHF. As DNA, the CDR3 is TGTGCCAGCATGACGACAGGCCTTAATTCACCCCTCCACTTT.

The rearrangement joins TRBV11-3 to TRBJ2-2; 8 bases match TRBD2. V gave up 8 bases and J gave up 3 bases; unmatched junction bases: 14. This CDR3 region has 17 residues. Germline loops: CDR1 SGHNT, CDR2 YENEEA. In nucleotides, the CDR3 is TGTGCCAGCCAGCTTACCCTTGTCGGGAGGGACACCGGGGAGCTGTTTTTT. Residues: CASQLTLVGRDTGELFF.

Worth noting for this clone: Other DNA sequences in the same sample also yield this CDR3. V and J are TRBV4-3 and TRBJ1-5; D remains unclear. The germline V gene has CDR1 LGHNA and CDR2 YSLEER. V was cut by 0 bases and J by 2 bases, with 8 bases left in between. The CDR3 has 15 residues. CDR3 residues: CASSQDYGGNQPQHF. CDR3 coding DNA: TGCGCCAGCAGCCAAGATTACGGAGGCAATCAGCCCCAGCATTTT.

This rearrangement joins TRBV5-4 to TRBJ2-1; the D gene is possibly TRBD1 (6 bases). Trimming removed 1 base from V and 4 bases from J, with 9 bases in between. The CDR3 is 14 residues long. Germline CDR1 SGHNT, CDR2 YYREEE (reference sequence). CDR3 nucleotides: TGTGCCAGCAGCTTGCCGACAGGATACAATGAGCAGTTCTTC. This codes for CASSLPTGYNEQFF.

The chain has TRBV6-6 and TRBJ2-1; 8 nucleotides agree with TRBD1. V was pared by 2 bases and J by 3 bases, with 6 bases of the junction left unmatched. The CDR3 has 16 residues. Germline lookup yields CDR1 MNHNY and CDR2 SVGAGI (reference sequence). This chain's CDR3 is CASSYLGQGGYNEQFF. CDR3 bases: TGTGCCAGCAGTTACCTCGGACAGGGAGGCTACAATGAGCAGTTCTTC.

CDR3 region: CASSLEASGRGNTGELFF. DNA of the CDR3: TGTGCCAGCAGCCTAGAGGCTAGCGGGAGAGGGAACACCGGGGAGCTGTTTTTT. The V and J genes are TRBV7-8 and TRBJ2-2, with 10 bases lining up with TRBD2. Germline trimming cut 5 bases from V and 1 base from J; bases unmatched to any gene: 10. In germline, CDR1 is SGHVS, CDR2 FQNEAQ. This CDR3 comprises 18 residues.